This T cell receptor beta chain was recovered during a study of blood T cells in healthy people across ages. Through a sample-barcoded 5' primer and a J-beta primer mix, a second PCR was run for roughly 6 to 12 cycles. TCRdb reanalysed the 5' RACE reads using MiXCR and keeps one entry per CDR3 protein. The repertoire holds hundreds of thousands of distinct CDR3 sequences, with roughly 41% as singletons. PBMCs were isolated at a quantity of at least 6 million per sample. Deletions cut 5 bases from V and 3 bases from J, with 16 bases between. The germline V gene has CDR1 MNHEY and CDR2 SVGAGI. The length of the CDR3 is 15 residues.

Sequences were obtained from blood. The sequence came from an older man in good health. The chain employs TRBV6-5 and TRBJ2-5, with D perhaps matching TRBD1 (5 bases). The CDR3 DNA sequence: TGTGCCAGCAGTGGCCAGGGCATTAAGGAAGAGACCCAGTACTTC. It codes for CASSGQGIKEETQYF.